The clone carrying this TCR beta chain has at least ten counts. Its antigen is unknown. The source of the sample is a study of T cells after yellow fever vaccination. Study in general: Some fractions had low cell numbers, and these were prepared with SMART-Seq v4 Ultra Low Input.

Regarding the study as a whole: In post-booster samples, most primary-vaccination clones reappeared (approximately 97% CD4, roughly 88% CD8).

V lost 1 base to trimming and J lost 1 base, with 17 bases between them. Germline V gives CDR1 LNHNV, CDR2 YYDKDF (reference sequence). This CDR3 has 18 residues. TCRdb called the 5' RACE reads again in MiXCR, with one record for every CDR3 protein. This table holds a few hundred thousand distinct CDR3 sequences, over 4% found once. The input for sequencing was PBMCs, taken 5 days after the yellow fever booster vaccination. The origin of this receptor is a man aged 18 to 29 who received the YFV17D yellow fever vaccine. The chain employs TRBV15 and TRBJ2-4, with D hard to call. The DNA for the CDR3 is TGTGCCACCAGCAGAGTTGTCCGAGCCTTTGGCGCCAAAAACATTCAGTACTTC. The encoded protein is CATSRVVRAFGAKNIQYF.